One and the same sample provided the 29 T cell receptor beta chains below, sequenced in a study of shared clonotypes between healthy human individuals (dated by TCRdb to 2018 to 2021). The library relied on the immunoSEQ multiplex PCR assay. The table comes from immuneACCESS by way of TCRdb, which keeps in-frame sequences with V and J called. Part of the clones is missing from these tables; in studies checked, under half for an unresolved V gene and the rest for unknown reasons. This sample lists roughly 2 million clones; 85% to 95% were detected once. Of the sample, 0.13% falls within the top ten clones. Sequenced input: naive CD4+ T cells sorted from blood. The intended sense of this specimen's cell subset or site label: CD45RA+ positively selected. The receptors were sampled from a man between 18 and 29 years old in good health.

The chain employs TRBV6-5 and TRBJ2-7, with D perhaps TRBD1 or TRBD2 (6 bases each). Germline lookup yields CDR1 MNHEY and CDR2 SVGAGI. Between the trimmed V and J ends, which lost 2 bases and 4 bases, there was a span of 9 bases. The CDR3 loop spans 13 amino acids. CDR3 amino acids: CASSYRGEYEQYF. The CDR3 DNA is TGTGCCAGCAGTTACAGGGGGGAATACGAGCAGTACTTC.

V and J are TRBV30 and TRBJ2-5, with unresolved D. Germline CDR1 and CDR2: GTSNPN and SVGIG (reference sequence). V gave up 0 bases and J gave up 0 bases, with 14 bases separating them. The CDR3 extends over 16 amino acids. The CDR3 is CAWSVSKGPYQETQYF. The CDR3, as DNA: TGTGCCTGGAGTGTCAGTAAGGGTCCGTACCAAGAGACCCAGTACTTC.

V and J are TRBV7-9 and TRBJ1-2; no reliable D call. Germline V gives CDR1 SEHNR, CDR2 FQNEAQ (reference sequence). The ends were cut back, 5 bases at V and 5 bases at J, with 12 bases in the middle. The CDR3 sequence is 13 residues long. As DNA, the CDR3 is TGTGCCAGCAGCCCGGCTGCTCCTTATGGCTACACCTTC. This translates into CASSPAAPYGYTF. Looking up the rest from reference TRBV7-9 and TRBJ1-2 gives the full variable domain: DTGVSQNPRHKITKRGQNVTFRCDPISEHNRLYWYRQTLGQGPEFLTYFQNEAQLEKSRLLSDRFSAERPKGSFSTLEIQRTEQGDSAMYLCASSPAAPYGYTFGSGTRLTVV.

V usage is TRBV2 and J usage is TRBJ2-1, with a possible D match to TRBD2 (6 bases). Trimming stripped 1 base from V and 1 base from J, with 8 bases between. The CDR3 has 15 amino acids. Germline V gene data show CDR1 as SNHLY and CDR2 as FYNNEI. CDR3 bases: TGTGCCAGCAGTGAAGGTAGCGGATCCTACAATGAGCAGTTCTTC. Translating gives CASSEGSGSYNEQFF.

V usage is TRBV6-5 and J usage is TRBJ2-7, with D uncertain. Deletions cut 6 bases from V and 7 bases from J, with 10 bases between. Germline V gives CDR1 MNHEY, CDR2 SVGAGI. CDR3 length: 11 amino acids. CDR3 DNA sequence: TGTGCCAGCAGCTCCCCTATAGAGCAGTACTTC. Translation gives CASSSPIEQYF.

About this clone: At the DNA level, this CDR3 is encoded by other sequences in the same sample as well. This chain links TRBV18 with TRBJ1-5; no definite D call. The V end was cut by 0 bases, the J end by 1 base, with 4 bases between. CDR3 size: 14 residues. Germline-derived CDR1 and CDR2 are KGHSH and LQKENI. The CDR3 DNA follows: TGTGCCAGCTCACCACCGTCCAGCAATCAGCCCCAGCATTTT. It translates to CASSPPSSNQPQHF.

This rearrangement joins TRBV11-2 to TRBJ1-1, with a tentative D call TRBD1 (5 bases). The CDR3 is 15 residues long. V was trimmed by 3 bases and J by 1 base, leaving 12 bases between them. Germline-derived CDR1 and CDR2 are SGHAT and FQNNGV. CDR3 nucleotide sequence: TGTGCCAGCAGCTTGAGGGGCGCGTCGAACACTGAAGCTTTCTTT. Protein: CASSLRGASNTEAFF.

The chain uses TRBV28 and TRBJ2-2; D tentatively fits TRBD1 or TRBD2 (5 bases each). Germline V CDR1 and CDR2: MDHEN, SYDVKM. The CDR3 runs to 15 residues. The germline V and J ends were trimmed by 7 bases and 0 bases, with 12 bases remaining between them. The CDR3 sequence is CASTVSGPNTGELFF. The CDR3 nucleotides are TGTGCCAGCACCGTGTCGGGGCCGAACACCGGGGAGCTGTTTTTT.

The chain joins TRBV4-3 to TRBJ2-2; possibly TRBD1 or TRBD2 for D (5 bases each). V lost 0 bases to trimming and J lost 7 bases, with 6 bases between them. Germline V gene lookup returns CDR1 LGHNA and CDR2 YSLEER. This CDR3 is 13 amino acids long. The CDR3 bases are TGCGCCAGCAGCCAAGATGGGGGCGGGGAGCTGTTTTTT. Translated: CASSQDGGGELFF.

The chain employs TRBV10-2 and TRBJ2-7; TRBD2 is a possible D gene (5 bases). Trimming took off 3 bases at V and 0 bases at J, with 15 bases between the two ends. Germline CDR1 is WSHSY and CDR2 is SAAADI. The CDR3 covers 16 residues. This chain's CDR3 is CASSEDGGWSSYEQYF. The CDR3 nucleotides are TGCGCCAGCAGTGAAGACGGCGGGTGGAGCTCCTACGAGCAGTACTTC.

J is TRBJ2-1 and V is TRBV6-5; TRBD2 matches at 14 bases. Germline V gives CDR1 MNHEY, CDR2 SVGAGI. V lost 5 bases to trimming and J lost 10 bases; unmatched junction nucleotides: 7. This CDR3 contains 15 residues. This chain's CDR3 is CASSKGLAGVREQFF. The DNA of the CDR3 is TGTGCCAGCAGTAAGGGACTAGCGGGAGTAAGAGAGCAGTTCTTC.

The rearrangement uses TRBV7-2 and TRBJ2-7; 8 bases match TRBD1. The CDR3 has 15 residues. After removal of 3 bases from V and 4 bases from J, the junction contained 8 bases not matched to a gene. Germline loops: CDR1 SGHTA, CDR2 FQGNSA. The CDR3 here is CASSLYGTGMYEQYF. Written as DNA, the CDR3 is TGTGCCAGCAGCTTGTATGGGACAGGAATGTACGAGCAGTACTTC. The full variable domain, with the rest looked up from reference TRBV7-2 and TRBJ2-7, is GAGVSQSPSNKVTEKGKDVELRCDPISGHTALYWYRQSLGQGLEFLIYFQGNSAPDKSGLPSDRFSAERTGGSVSTLTIQRTQQEDSAVYLCASSLYGTGMYEQYFGPGTRLTVT.

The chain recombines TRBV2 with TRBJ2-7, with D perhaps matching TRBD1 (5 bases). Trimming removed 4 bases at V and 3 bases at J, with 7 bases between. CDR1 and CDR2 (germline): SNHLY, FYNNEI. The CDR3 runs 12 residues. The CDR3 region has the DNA TGTGCCAGCAGTGCAAGGGGCTACGAGCAGTACTTC. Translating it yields CASSARGYEQYF.

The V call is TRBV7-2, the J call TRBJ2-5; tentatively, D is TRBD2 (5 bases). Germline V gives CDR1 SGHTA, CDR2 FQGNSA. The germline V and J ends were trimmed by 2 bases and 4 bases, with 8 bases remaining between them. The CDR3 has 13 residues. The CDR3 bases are TGTGCCAGCAGCTTAAAGAGGGTAGAGACCCAGTACTTC. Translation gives CASSLKRVETQYF. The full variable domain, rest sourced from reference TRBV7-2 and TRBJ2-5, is GAGVSQSPSNKVTEKGKDVELRCDPISGHTALYWYRQSLGQGLEFLIYFQGNSAPDKSGLPSDRFSAERTGGSVSTLTIQRTQQEDSAVYLCASSLKRVETQYFGPGTRLLVL.

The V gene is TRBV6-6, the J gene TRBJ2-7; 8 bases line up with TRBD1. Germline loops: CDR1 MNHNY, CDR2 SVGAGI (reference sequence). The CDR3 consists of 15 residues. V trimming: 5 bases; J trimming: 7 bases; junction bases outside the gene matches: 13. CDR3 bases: TGTGCCAGCAGTATAGGGACAGGTATTTTGGGGGAGCAGTACTTC. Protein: CASSIGTGILGEQYF.

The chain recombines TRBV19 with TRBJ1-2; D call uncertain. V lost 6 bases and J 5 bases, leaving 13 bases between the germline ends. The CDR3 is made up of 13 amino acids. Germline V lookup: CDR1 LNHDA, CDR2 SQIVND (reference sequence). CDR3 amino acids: CASRPAGVYGYTF. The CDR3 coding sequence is TGTGCCAGTAGGCCCGCCGGGGTGTATGGCTACACCTTC.

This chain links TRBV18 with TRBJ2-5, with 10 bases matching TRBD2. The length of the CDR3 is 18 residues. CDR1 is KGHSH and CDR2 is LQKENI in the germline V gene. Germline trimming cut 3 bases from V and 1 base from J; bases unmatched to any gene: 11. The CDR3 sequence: CASSPLAELAGTQETQYF. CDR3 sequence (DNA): TGTGCCAGCTCACCCCTAGCCGAACTAGCGGGGACCCAAGAGACCCAGTACTTC.

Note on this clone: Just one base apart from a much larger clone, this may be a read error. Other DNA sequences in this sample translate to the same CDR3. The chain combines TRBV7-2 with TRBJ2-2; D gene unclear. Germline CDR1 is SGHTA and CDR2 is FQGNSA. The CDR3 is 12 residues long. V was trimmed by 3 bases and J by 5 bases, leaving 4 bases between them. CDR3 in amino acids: CASSLGTGELFF. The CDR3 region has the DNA TGTGCCAGCAGCTTGGGGACCGGGGAGCTGTTTTTT.

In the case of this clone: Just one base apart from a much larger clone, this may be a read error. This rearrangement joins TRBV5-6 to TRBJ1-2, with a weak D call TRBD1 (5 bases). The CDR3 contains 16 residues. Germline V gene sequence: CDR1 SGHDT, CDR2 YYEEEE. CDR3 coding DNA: TGTGCCAGCAGCTTGGCCAGAGGGGTAGCTAACTATGGCAACACCTTC. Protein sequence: CASSLARGVANYGNTF.

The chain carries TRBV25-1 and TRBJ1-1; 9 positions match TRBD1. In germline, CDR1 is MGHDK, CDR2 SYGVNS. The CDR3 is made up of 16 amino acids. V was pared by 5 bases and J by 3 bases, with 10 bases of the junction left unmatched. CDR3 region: CASSSTGGLPYTEAFF. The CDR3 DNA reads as TGTGCCAGCAGTTCCACAGGGGGCCTTCCCTACACTGAAGCTTTCTTT.

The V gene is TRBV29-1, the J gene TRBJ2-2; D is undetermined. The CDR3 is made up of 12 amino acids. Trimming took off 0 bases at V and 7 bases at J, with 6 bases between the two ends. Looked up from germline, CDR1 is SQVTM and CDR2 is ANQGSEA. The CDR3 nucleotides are TGCAGCGTTGAAGATCCAGGCGGGGAGCTGTTTTTT. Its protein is CSVEDPGGELFF.

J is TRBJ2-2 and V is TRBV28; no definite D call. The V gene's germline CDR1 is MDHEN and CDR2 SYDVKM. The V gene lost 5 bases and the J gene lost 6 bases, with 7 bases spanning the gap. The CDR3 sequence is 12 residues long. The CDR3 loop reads CASSLVPGELFF. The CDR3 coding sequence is TGTGCCAGCAGTCTTGTTCCCGGGGAGCTGTTTTTT.

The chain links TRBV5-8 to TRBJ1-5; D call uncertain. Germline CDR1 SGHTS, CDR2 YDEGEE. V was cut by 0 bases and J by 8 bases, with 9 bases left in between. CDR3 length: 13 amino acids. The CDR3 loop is CASSLDLIKPQHF. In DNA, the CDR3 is TGTGCCAGCAGCTTGGACTTAATCAAGCCCCAGCATTTT.

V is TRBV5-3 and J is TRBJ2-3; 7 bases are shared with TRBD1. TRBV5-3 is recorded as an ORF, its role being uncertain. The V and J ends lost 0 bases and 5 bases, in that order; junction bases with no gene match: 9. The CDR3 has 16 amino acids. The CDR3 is CARSLGQTGAGDTQYF. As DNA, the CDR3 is TGTGCCAGAAGCTTGGGACAAACAGGGGCTGGAGATACGCAGTATTTT.

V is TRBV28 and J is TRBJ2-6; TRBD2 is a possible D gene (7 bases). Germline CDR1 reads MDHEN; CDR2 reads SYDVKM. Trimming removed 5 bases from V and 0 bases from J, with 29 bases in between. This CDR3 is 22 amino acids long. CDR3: CASSPFLGGPAGSGSGANVLTF. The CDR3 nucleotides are TGTGCCAGCAGTCCTTTCCTCGGGGGGCCTGCCGGGTCCGGCTCTGGGGCCAACGTCCTGACTTTC. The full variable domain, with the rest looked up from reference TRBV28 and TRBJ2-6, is DVKVTQSSRYLVKRTGEKVFLECVQDMDHENMFWYRQDPGLGLRLIYFSYDVKMKEKGDIPEGYSVSREKKERFSLILESASTNQTSMYLCASSPFLGGPAGSGSGANVLTFGAGSRLTVL.

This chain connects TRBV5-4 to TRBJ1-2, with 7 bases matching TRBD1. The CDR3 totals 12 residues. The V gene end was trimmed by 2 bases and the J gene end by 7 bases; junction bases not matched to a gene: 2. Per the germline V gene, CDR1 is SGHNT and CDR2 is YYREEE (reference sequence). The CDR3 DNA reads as TGTGCCAGCAGCTTCCGGGACAGTGGCTACACCTTC. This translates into CASSFRDSGYTF. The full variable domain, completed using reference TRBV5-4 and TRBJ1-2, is ETGVTQSPTHLIKTRGQQVTLRCSSQSGHNTVSWYQQALGQGPQFIFQYYREEENGRGNFPPRFSGLQFPNYSSELNVNALELDDSALYLCASSFRDSGYTFGSGTRLTVV.

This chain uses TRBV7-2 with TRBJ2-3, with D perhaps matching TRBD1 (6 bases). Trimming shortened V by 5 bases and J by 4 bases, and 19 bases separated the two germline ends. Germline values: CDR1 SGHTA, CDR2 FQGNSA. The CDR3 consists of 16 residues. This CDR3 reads CASSPRGPGSPDTQYF. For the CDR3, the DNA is TGTGCCAGCAGCCCCAGGGGTCCAGGGTCACCAGATACGCAGTATTTT. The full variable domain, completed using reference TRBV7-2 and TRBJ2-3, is GAGVSQSPSNKVTEKGKDVELRCDPISGHTALYWYRQSLGQGLEFLIYFQGNSAPDKSGLPSDRFSAERTGGSVSTLTIQRTQQEDSAVYLCASSPRGPGSPDTQYFGPGTRLTVL.

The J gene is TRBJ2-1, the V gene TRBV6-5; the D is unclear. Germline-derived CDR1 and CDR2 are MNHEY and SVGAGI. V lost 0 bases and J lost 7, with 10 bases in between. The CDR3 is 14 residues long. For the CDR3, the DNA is TGTGCCAGCAGTTACTCGAAAAACAGTAATGAGCAGTTCTTC. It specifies CASSYSKNSNEQFF.

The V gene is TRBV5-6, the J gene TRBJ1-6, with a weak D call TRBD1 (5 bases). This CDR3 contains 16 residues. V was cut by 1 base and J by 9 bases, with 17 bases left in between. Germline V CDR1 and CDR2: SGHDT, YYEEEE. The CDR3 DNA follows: TGTGCCAGCAGCTTGTCTGGCCCGGGGACTAGTTCACCCCTCCACTTT. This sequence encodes CASSLSGPGTSSPLHF.